These T cell receptor beta chains were read from a single sample in a study of breast tumors, draining lymph nodes, adjacent tissues. TCRdb redid the calling of the multiplex PCR reads with MiXCR, one entry per CDR3 protein. Among roughly 100,000 distinct CDR3 sequences listed, more than 30% were seen once. Sequenced: axillary lymph node tissue. Every receptor here comes from a female donor with breast cancer. Some clones in this sample may be carry-over from other donors' samples. Each CDR3 is given with its conserved first and last residue. A D gene is named only where the DNA matches it firmly. For some rows the clone size is stated as once, few or many, or as a class when expanded; others skip it.

d_gene	abundance	v_gene	j_gene	CDR3nt	CDR3aa
.	many	TRBV4-1	TRBJ1-3	TGCGCCAGCAGCCGCCAGCGGGGCGGAAACACCATATATTTT	CASSRQRGGNTIYF
TRBD2	.	TRBV25-1	TRBJ2-5	TGTGCCAGCCCAACGTTCCTATTACTAGCGGGGGGGCCGGAGACCCAGTACTTC	CASPTFLLLAGGPETQYF
.	many	TRBV6-1	TRBJ2-3	TGTGCCAGCAGTGATGGAAGATGGGATACGCAGTATTTT	CASSDGRWDTQYF
.	many	TRBV7-6	TRBJ2-3	TGTGCCAGCAGCTTAGCGGGGGGGACATCCCCAGCTACGCAGTATTTT	CASSLAGGTSPATQYF
TRBD2	many	TRBV20-1	TRBJ2-1	TGCAGTGCTAGTAAATTAGCGGGGGGAATTTTCGATGAGCAGTTCTTC	CSASKLAGGIFDEQFF
.	.	TRBV5-8	TRBJ2-7	TGTGCCAGCAGCTTGATAACCTACGGGCAGTGCTTC	CASSLITYGQCF
TRBD1	few	TRBV12-3/TRBV12-4	TRBJ1-2	TGTGCCAGCAGTCCGGGACAGTTTAACTATGGCTACACCTTC	CASSPGQFNYGYTF
.	many	TRBV6-5	TRBJ1-2	TGTGCCAGCAGTCACTCGGAGACAGACCTCAACGGCTACACCTTC	CASSHSETDLNGYTF
TRBD2	many	TRBV4-2	TRBJ2-3	TGTGCCAGCAAACTAGCGGGGGTGGATACGCAGTATTTT	CASKLAGVDTQYF
.	.	TRBV29-1	TRBJ2-1	TGCAGCGTTGTTCCGGGGGCCTTGAAAGGAGAGTTCTTC	CSVVPGALKGEFF
.	many	TRBV7-3	TRBJ1-6	TGTGCCAGCAGCTTACCCGACGGGGGACCCCTCCACTTT	CASSLPDGGPLHF
.	few	TRBV4-1	TRBJ1-1	TGCGCCAGCAGCCAAGCTCCTCCACAGGAGACAGTTAACACTGAAGCTTTCTTT	CASSQAPPQETVNTEAFF
.	many	TRBV20-1	TRBJ2-2	TGCAGTGCTAAATTTTCTAGAGGGACCGGGGAGCTGTTTTTT	CSAKFSRGTGELFF
.	.	TRBV6-5	TRBJ1-2	TGTGCCAGCAGCTCCCCAAGCTCTGGAAACACCTTC	CASSSPSSGNTF
.	.	TRBV9	TRBJ2-4	TGTGCCAGCAGCGTAGAAGGTGGGAGTCGGGGCATTCAGTACTTC	CASSVEGGSRGIQYF
.	.	TRBV9	TRBJ1-4	TGTACCAGCAGAGAAGGGGGGGTTAATGAAAAACTGTTTTTT	CTSREGGVNEKLFF
.	many	TRBV7-2	TRBJ2-7	TGTGCCAGCAGCTCGGGACCAGAGTTGCACGAGCAGTACTTC	CASSSGPELHEQYF
.	once	TRBV7-9	TRBJ2-5	.	CASSFYICSATRETQYF
TRBD1	few	TRBV7-3	TRBJ1-1	TGTGCCAGCAGCTTAAGTCCGACAGGGGTGATGAACACTGAAGCTTTCTTT	CASSLSPTGVMNTEAFF
.	many	TRBV20-1	TRBJ2-1	TGCAGTGCTACCCCAAAGGCAGGGAGGTTGAGCAATGAGCAGTTCTTC	CSATPKAGRLSNEQFF
.	many	TRBV4-3	TRBJ2-3	TGCGCCAGCAGCCAAGAGATCGGGCAGGGAGTCACAGATACGCAGTATTTT	CASSQEIGQGVTDTQYF
TRBD2	.	TRBV20-1	TRBJ2-2	TGCAGTGCTTGGGGTGGTGCGGGGGGAGCCGGGGAGCTGTTTTTT	CSAWGGAGGAGELFF
.	many	TRBV29-1	TRBJ2-1	TGCAGCGTTGAACCGAGCTCCTACAATGAGCAGTTCTTC	CSVEPSSYNEQFF
.	.	TRBV14	TRBJ2-2	TGTGCCAGCAGCCAAGTCCGGGGTACCGGGGAGCTGTTTTTT	CASSQVRGTGELFF
.	few	TRBV10-3	TRBJ1-1	TGTGCCACCAAAGGGGGGCTGGGTGTCACTGAAGCTTTCTTT	CATKGGLGVTEAFF
TRBD1	many	TRBV5-1	TRBJ1-4	TGCGCCAGCAGCACGACAGGGCGGGGGGAAAAACTGTTTTTT	CASSTTGRGEKLFF
TRBD1	once	TRBV14	TRBJ1-6	TGTGCCAGCAGCCAGGGTGAACAGGGGGCCGCTAATTCACCCCTCCACTTT	CASSQGEQGAANSPLHF
TRBD1	many	TRBV6-5	TRBJ2-7	TGTGCCAGCAGTTACTCAGGACAGGCCCGCGAGCAGTACTTC	CASSYSGQAREQYF
.	.	TRBV4-1	TRBJ1-2	TGCGCCAGCAGCCAAGATAACAGTAACTATGGCTACACCTTC	CASSQDNSNYGYTF
.	many	TRBV25-1	TRBJ2-7	TGTGCCAGCAGTTACCGGGACAACTCCTACGAGCAGTACTTC	CASSYRDNSYEQYF
TRBD1	once	TRBV9	TRBJ2-7	TGTGCCAGCAGCGGGGGACAGGGCCCCTACGAGCAGTACTTC	CASSGGQGPYEQYF
.	many	TRBV6-2/TRBV6-3	TRBJ1-3	TGTGCCAGCAGTCGGCACCCCATATATTTT	CASSRHPIYF
.	.	TRBV9	TRBJ1-1	TGTGCCAGCAGCGTAGATGTCATGAACACTGAAGCTTTCTTT	CASSVDVMNTEAFF
.	many	TRBV6-5	TRBJ1-3	TGTGCCAGCAGTTACGGCGCAGGGTCTTATGGAAACACCATATATTTT	CASSYGAGSYGNTIYF
.	many	TRBV7-2	TRBJ2-1	TGTGCCAGCAGCTCATGGACGGGACTCTACAATGAGCAGTTCTTC	CASSSWTGLYNEQFF
TRBD2	many	TRBV6-4	TRBJ2-1	TGTGCCAGCAAACACCTAGCGGGAGGGCCGGATGAGCAGTTCTTC	CASKHLAGGPDEQFF
.	many	TRBV28	TRBJ2-7	TGTGCCAGCAGTGTGGGGCAGGGCCCCTACGAGCAGTACTTC	CASSVGQGPYEQYF
.	.	TRBV20-1	TRBJ2-1	TGCAGTGCTAGAGATCGGGCCCGAAGCTCCTACAATGAGCAGTTCTTC	CSARDRARSSYNEQFF
TRBD1	many	TRBV6-2/TRBV6-3	TRBJ1-2	TGTGCCAGCAGTTACTCGAAGGCCGGGACAGGGCATGGCTACACCTTC	CASSYSKAGTGHGYTF
.	many	TRBV7-8	TRBJ1-4	TGTGCCAGCAGCTTAGGTCGGCAACCAACTAATGAAAAACTGTTTTTT	CASSLGRQPTNEKLFF
TRBD2	once	TRBV6-5	TRBJ2-7	TGTGCCAGCGGTCTTATAGCGGGCTCCTACGAGCAGTACTTC	CASGLIAGSYEQYF
TRBD2	.	TRBV7-9	TRBJ2-3	TGTGCCAGCAGCTCCAGCGGGAGACCCACAGATACGCAGTATTTT	CASSSSGRPTDTQYF